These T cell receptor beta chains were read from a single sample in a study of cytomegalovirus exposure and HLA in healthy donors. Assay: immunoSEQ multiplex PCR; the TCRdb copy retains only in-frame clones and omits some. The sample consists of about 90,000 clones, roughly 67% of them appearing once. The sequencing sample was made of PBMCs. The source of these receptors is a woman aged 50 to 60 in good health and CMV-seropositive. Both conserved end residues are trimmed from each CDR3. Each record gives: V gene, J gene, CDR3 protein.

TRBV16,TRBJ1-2,ASSQYQGAISRYGYT
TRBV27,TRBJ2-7,ASSPGEGEQY
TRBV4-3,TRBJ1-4,ASSQDRRGQGREKLF
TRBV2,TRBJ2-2,ASSRGGQGGTGELF
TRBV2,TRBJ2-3,ASSETAGWGDTQY
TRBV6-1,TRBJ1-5,ASSDGGQGKQPQH
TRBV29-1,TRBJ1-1,SVMGGFPNTEAF
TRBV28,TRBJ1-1,ASSTMGGQQYGDTEAF
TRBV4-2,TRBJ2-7,ASSQEYVGQGNYEQY
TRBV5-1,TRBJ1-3,ASSRETGSHSGNTIY
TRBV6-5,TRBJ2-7,ASSYTGGSSYEQY
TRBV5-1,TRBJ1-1,ASSQMDTNTEAF
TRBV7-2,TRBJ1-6,ASSPKLNSPLH
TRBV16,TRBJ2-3,ASSPSGGSTDTQY
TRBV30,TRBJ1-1,AWIGPGDTEAF
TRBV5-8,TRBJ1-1,ASSPLGQAFAEAF
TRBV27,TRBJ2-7,ASSTDPSYEQY
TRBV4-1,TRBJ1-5,ASSQADGQNQPQH
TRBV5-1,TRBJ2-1,ASSSGTVDYNEQF
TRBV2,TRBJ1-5,ASSVMEDQPQH
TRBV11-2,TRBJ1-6,ASSARDRGLSSYNSPLH
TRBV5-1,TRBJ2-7,ASSLQGETSYEQY
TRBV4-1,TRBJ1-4,ASSQAKGAQGNEKLF
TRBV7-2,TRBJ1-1,ASSLGQENTEAF
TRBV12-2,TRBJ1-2,ASRLGGLRAGYT
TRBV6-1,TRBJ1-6,ASSGKQGTDNSPLH
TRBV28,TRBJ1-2,ASSSTLQGYYGYT
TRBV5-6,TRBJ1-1,ASSLEEDTEAF
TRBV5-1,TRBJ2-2,ASSSILSGGHANTGELF
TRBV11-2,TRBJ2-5,ASSLAGGYQETQY
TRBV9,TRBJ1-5,ASSVGQGSQPQH
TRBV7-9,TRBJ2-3,ASSLSSLSGQY
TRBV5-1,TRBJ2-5,ASSLGQAGGKETQY
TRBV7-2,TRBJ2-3,ASSSRLDSSTDTQY
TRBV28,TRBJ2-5,ASSSPASWQETQY
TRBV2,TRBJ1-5,ASKTGGPSNQPQH
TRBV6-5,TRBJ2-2,ASSRTGAPGELF
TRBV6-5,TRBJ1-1,ASRGGQASWAF
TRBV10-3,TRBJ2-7,AISESELAVAYEQY
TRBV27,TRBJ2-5,ASRLGTAQETQY
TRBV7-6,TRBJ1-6,ASSPSGQHSPLH
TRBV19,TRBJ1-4,ASKSVLPGQASATNEKLF
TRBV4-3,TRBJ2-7,ASSQGHRENYEQY
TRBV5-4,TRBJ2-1,ASSLAGTEYNEQF
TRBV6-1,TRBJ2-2,ASLFGELF
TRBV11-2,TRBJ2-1,ASSLGQYNEQF